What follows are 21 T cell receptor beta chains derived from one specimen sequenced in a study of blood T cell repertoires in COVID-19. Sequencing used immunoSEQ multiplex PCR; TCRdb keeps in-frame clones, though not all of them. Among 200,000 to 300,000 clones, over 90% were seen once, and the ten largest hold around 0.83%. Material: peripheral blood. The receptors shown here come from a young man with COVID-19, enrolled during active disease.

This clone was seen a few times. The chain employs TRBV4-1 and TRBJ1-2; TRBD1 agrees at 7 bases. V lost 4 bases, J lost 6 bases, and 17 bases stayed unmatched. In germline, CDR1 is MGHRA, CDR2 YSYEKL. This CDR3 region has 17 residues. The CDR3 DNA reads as TGCGCCAGCAGCCGTCCCGACAGGGTCCGTGGGCCGGATGGCTACACCTTC. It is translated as CASSRPDRVRGPDGYTF.

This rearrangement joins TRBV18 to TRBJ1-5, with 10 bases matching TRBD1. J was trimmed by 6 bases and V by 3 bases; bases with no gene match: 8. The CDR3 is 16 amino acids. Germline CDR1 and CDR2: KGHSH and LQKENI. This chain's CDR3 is CASSPSTGGDGQPQHF. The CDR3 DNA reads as TGTGCCAGCTCACCTTCGACAGGGGGCGACGGTCAGCCCCAGCATTTT.

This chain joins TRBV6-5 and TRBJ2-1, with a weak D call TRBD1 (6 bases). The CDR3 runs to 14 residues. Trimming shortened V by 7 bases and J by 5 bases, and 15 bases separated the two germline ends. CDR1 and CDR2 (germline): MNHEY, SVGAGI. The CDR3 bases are TGTGCCAGCAAAGTCCGGGACACCCACAATGAGCAGTTCTTC. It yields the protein CASKVRDTHNEQFF.

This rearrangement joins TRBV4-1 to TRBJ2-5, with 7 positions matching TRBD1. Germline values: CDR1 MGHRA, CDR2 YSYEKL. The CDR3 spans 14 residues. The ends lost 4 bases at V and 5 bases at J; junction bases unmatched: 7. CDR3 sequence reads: CASSPQGVGETQYF. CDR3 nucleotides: TGCGCCAGCAGCCCCCAGGGGGTGGGGGAGACCCAGTACTTC.

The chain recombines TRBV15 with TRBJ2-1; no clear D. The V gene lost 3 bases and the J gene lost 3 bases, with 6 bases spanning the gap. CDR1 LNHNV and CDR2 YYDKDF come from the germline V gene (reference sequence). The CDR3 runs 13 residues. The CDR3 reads CATSSAGYNEQFF. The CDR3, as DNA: TGTGCCACCAGCAGTGCCGGCTACAATGAGCAGTTCTTC.

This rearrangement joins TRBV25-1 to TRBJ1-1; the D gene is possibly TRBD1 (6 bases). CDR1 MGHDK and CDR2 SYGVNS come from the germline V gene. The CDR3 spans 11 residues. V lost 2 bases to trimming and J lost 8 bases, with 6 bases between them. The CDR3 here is CASSEDREAFF. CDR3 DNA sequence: TGTGCCAGCAGTGAAGACAGGGAAGCTTTCTTT.

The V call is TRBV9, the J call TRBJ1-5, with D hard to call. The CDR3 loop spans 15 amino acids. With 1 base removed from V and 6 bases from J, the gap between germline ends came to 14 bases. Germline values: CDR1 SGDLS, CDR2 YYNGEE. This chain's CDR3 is CASSVTPERSQPQHF. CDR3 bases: TGTGCCAGCAGCGTAACCCCCGAAAGGAGTCAGCCCCAGCATTTT.

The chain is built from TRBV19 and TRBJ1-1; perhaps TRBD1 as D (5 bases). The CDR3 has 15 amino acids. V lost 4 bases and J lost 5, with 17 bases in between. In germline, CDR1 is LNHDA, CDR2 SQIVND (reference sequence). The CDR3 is CASSTPRARETEAFF. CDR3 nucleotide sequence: TGTGCCAGTAGTACCCCCAGGGCTAGAGAGACTGAAGCTTTCTTT.

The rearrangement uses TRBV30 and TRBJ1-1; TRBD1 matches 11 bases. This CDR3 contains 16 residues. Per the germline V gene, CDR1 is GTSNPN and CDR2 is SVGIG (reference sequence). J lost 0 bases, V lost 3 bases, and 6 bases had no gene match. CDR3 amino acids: CAWRGQGARMNTEAFF. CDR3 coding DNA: TGTGCCTGGAGAGGACAGGGGGCGCGGATGAACACTGAAGCTTTCTTT. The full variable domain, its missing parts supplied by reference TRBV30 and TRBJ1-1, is SQTIHQWPATLVQPVGSPLSLECTVEGTSNPNLYWYRQAAGRGLQLLFYSVGIGQISSEVPQNLSASRPQDRQFILSSKKLLLSDSGFYLCAWRGQGARMNTEAFFGQGTRLTVV.

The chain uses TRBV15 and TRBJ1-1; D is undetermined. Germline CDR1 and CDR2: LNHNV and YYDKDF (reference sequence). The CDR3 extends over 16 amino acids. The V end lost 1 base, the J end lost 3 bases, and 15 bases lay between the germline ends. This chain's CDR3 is CATSRGEERLDTEAFF. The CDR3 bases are TGTGCCACCAGCAGAGGAGAGGAACGTTTGGACACTGAAGCTTTCTTT.

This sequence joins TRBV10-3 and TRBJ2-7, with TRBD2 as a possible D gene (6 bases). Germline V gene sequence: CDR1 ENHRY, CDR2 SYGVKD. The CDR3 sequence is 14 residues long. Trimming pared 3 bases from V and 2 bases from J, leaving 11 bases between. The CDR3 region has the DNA TGTGCCATCAGTGATGGGACTCTAGCCTACGAGCAGTACTTC. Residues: CAISDGTLAYEQYF.

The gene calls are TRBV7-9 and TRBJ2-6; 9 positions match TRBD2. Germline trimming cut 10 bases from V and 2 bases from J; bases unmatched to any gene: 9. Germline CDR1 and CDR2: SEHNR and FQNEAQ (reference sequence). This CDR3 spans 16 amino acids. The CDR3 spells CATTRGLAPGANVLTF. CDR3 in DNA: TGTGCCACTACCCGGGGACTAGCACCTGGGGCCAACGTCCTGACTTTC.

The chain's CDR3 is CATAAVGTDEKLFF. The CDR3 nucleotides read TGTGCTACGGCGGCTGTGGGGACAGATGAAAAACTGTTTTTT. The J gene is TRBJ1-4, the V gene TRBV19; 7 bases map to TRBD1. The CDR3 totals 14 residues. Germline CDR1 LNHDA, CDR2 SQIVND (reference sequence).

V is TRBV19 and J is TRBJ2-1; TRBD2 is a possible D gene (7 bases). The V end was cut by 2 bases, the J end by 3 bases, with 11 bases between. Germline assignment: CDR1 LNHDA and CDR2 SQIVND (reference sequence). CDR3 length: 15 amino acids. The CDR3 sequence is CASSITGGSYNEQFF. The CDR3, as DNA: TGTGCCAGTAGTATAACGGGGGGCAGCTACAATGAGCAGTTCTTC.

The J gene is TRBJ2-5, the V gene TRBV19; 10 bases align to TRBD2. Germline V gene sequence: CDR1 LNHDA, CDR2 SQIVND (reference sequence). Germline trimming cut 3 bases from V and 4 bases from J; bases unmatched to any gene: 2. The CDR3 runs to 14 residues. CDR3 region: CASSMSGGGETQYF. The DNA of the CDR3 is TGTGCCAGTAGTATGAGCGGGGGGGGAGAGACCCAGTACTTC.

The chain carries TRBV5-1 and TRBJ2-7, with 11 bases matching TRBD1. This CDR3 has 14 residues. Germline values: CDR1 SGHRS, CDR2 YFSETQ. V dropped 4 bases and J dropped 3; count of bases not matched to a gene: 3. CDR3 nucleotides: TGCGCCAGCAGCACGGGACAGGGGGACTACGAGCAGTACTTC. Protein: CASSTGQGDYEQYF.

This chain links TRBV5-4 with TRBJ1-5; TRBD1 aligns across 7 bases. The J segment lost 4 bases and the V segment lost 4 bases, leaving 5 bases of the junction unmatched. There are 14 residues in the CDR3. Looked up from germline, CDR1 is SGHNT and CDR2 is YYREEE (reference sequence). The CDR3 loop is CASSLDRENQPQHF. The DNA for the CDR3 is TGTGCCAGCAGCCTTGACAGGGAGAATCAGCCCCAGCATTTT.

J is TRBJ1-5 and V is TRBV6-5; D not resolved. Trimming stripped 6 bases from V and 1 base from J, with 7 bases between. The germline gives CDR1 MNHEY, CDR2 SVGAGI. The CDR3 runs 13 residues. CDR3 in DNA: TGTGCCAGCAGGGAGAGGAGCAATCAGCCCCAGCATTTT. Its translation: CASRERSNQPQHF.

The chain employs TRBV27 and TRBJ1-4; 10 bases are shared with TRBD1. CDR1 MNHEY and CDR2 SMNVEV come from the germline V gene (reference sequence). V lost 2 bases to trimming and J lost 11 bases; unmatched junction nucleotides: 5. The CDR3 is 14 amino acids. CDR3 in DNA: TGTGCCAGCAGTTTAGGGACAGGGGATGGGAAACTGTTTTTT. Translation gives CASSLGTGDGKLFF.

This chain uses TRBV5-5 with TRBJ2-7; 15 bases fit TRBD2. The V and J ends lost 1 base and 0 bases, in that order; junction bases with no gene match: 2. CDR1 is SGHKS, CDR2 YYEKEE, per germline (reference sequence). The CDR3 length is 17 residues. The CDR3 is CASSLRGLAGGSYEQYF. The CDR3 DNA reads TGTGCCAGCAGCTTGAGGGGACTAGCGGGGGGCTCCTACGAGCAGTACTTC.

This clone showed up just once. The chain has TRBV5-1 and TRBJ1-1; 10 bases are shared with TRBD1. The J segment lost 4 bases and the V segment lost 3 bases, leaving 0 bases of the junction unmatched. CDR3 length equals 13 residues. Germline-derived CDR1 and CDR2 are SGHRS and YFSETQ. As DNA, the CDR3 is TGCGCCAGCAGCTGGACAGGGGGCACTGAAGCTTTCTTT. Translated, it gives CASSWTGGTEAFF.